The 18 T cell receptor beta chains presented below share a single source sample, sequenced in a study of blood T cell repertoires in COVID-19. Clones were read by immunoSEQ multiplex PCR, and TCRdb kept only the in-frame ones, dropping some. The sample carries over 60,000 clones, approximately 86% recorded once. Sequencing was done on a sample of peripheral blood. Receptors were obtained from a man between 65 and 80 years old with acute or convalescent COVID-19.

A remark on this clone: At one end the junction does not follow the germline gene, possibly because of a read error. The chain carries TRBV2 and TRBJ1-1, with a possible D match to TRBD1 (6 bases). The CDR3 spans 17 residues. Germline lookup yields CDR1 SNHLY and CDR2 FYNNEI. CDR3 amino acids: CASTEEGHSRSNTEAFF. Written as DNA, the CDR3 is TGTGCCAGCACTGAAGAGGGACATTCACGGTCGAACACTGAAGCTTTCTTT.

The CDR3 bases are TGTGCCAGCAGGCTACTCCGGGGGGCGGCTGGCTACACCTTC. This sequence encodes CASRLLRGAAGYTF. The V and J genes are TRBV6-5 and TRBJ1-2; D possibly corresponds to TRBD1 (6 bases). The V gene's germline CDR1 is MNHEY and CDR2 SVGAGI. CDR3 length: 14 residues. Trimming pared 6 bases from V and 7 bases from J, leaving 18 bases between.

This chain uses TRBV27 with TRBJ1-1, with 7 bases aligning to TRBD1. This CDR3 contains 14 residues. Germline V gives CDR1 MNHEY, CDR2 SMNVEV (reference sequence). The J segment lost 1 base and the V segment lost 3 bases, leaving 2 bases of the junction unmatched. The CDR3 loop reads CASSFRQGNTEAFF. Written as DNA, the CDR3 is TGTGCCAGCAGTTTCAGACAGGGGAACACTGAAGCTTTCTTT.

V is TRBV6-6 and J is TRBJ1-5; 10 bases fit TRBD1. The CDR3 length is 16 residues. Germline trimming cut 7 bases from V and 3 bases from J; bases unmatched to any gene: 9. The V gene's germline CDR1 is MNHNY and CDR2 SVGAGI (reference sequence). The CDR3 loop is CASTPGTGANNQPQHF. The DNA for the CDR3 is TGTGCCAGCACCCCGGGGACAGGGGCTAACAATCAGCCCCAGCATTTT.

The rearrangement links TRBV29-1 to TRBJ2-6; 8 positions match TRBD1. CDR1 and CDR2 (germline): SQVTM, ANQGSEA. The V gene end was trimmed by 6 bases and the J gene end by 0 bases; junction bases not matched to a gene: 7. The CDR3 covers 16 residues. This CDR3 is CSVWTGPVSGANVLTF. CDR3 sequence (DNA): TGCAGCGTGTGGACAGGGCCCGTCTCTGGGGCCAACGTCCTGACTTTC.

The DNA of the CDR3 is TGTGCCAGCAGCGTTAGTCCGGGAGTGAACGAGCAGTACTTC. Amino acid sequence: CASSVSPGVNEQYF. This chain joins TRBV11-3 and TRBJ2-7; the D gene is possibly TRBD2 (6 bases). The CDR3 spans 14 residues. The V gene lost 5 bases and the J gene lost 5 bases, with 16 bases spanning the gap. Germline V gene lookup returns CDR1 SGHNT and CDR2 YENEEA.

The V call is TRBV28, the J call TRBJ1-5, with D unresolved. The CDR3 runs to 16 residues. V was trimmed by 10 bases and J by 0 bases, leaving 19 bases between them. CDR1 and CDR2 (germline): MDHEN, SYDVKM. CDR3 protein: CATQNTVTFSNQPQHF. CDR3 in DNA: TGTGCCACCCAAAACACAGTCACTTTTAGCAATCAGCCCCAGCATTTT. Full variable domain (rest looked up from reference TRBV28 and TRBJ1-5): DVKVTQSSRYLVKRTGEKVFLECVQDMDHENMFWYRQDPGLGLRLIYFSYDVKMKEKGDIPEGYSVSREKKERFSLILESASTNQTSMYLCATQNTVTFSNQPQHFGDGTRLSIL.

V gene TRBV30 combines with J gene TRBJ2-7; possibly TRBD2 for D (5 bases). V lost 4 bases and J 0 bases, leaving 13 bases between the germline ends. Germline CDR1 reads GTSNPN; CDR2 reads SVGIG (reference sequence). The CDR3 sequence is 14 residues long. Written as DNA, the CDR3 is TGTGCCTGGAAACGTCCGGGGAGCTCCTACGAGCAGTACTTC. Protein: CAWKRPGSSYEQYF. Variable domain in full (rest from reference TRBV30 and TRBJ2-7): SQTIHQWPATLVQPVGSPLSLECTVEGTSNPNLYWYRQAAGRGLQLLFYSVGIGQISSEVPQNLSASRPQDRQFILSSKKLLLSDSGFYLCAWKRPGSSYEQYFGPGTRLTVT.

CDR3 DNA: TGCGCCAGCAGCCCTGGCAGGGGCCGAGATACGCAGTATTTT. This codes for CASSPGRGRDTQYF. The V gene is TRBV5-1, the J gene TRBJ2-3, with a tentative D call TRBD1 (6 bases). The CDR3 loop spans 14 amino acids. V lost 4 bases and J 5 bases, leaving 14 bases between the germline ends. Germline loops: CDR1 SGHRS, CDR2 YFSETQ.

This chain links TRBV12-5 with TRBJ1-2; weak D call: TRBD1 (5 bases). Looked up from germline, CDR1 is LGHNT and CDR2 is FRNRAP. CDR3 length: 13 residues. Trimming took off 2 bases at V and 5 bases at J, with 9 bases between the two ends. The CDR3: CASGLWGGYGYTF. The CDR3 DNA follows: TGTGCTAGTGGTTTGTGGGGGGGGTATGGCTACACCTTC.

The gene calls are TRBV6-1 and TRBJ2-7; perhaps TRBD2 as D (5 bases). The V end lost 5 bases, the J end lost 2 bases, and 16 bases lay between the germline ends. This CDR3 has 15 amino acids. Germline V gene sequence: CDR1 MNHNS, CDR2 SASEGT. DNA for the CDR3: TGTGCCAGCAGTTCCCCAGCGGAGGCGACCTACGAGCAGTACTTC. Translation: CASSSPAEATYEQYF.

The chain links TRBV2 to TRBJ2-1; TRBD1 matches 10 bases. The trim removed 8 bases at V and 8 bases at J, leaving 9 bases unmatched. The CDR3 extends over 14 amino acids. Per germline, CDR1 SNHLY and CDR2 FYNNEI. CDR3 residues: CASYRGQGSYEQFF. The CDR3 bases are TGTGCCAGCTACAGGGGACAGGGGTCCTATGAGCAGTTCTTC. The complete variable domain, with remaining parts taken from reference TRBV2 and TRBJ2-1, reads EPEVTQTPSHQVTQMGQEVILRCVPISNHLYFYWYRQILGQKVEFLVSFYNNEISEKSEIFDDQFSVERPDGSNFTLKIRSTKLEDSAMYFCASYRGQGSYEQFFGPGTRLTVL.

The rearrangement links TRBV18 to TRBJ2-5; D call uncertain. The length of the CDR3 is 14 residues. Germline CDR1 is KGHSH and CDR2 is LQKENI. V was shortened by 0 bases and J by 5 bases, with 10 bases between the two germline ends. CDR3 DNA sequence: TGTGCCAGCTCACCACCGAATACTTTCGAGACCCAGTACTTC. Its translation is CASSPPNTFETQYF.

The gene calls are TRBV4-1 and TRBJ1-5; 8 bases agree with TRBD1. The ends lost 0 bases at V and 5 bases at J; junction bases unmatched: 6. This CDR3 contains 16 residues. CDR1 is MGHRA and CDR2 is YSYEKL in the germline V gene. CDR3 sequence reads: CASSQEPGQDYQPQHF. CDR3 DNA: TGCGCCAGCAGCCAAGAGCCGGGACAGGACTATCAGCCCCAGCATTTT.

The rearrangement joins TRBV20-1 to TRBJ2-7; 9 positions agree with TRBD2. This CDR3 has 17 amino acids. The ends lost 3 bases at V and 5 bases at J; junction bases unmatched: 17. Germline CDR1 reads DFQATT; CDR2 reads SNEGSKA (reference sequence). In nucleotides, the CDR3 is TGCAGTGCTAGTAGAGAGGTGGGGATAGCGGGAGCCCACGAGCAGTACTTC. Translated: CSASREVGIAGAHEQYF.

This chain links TRBV6-5 with TRBJ1-6; D is possibly TRBD1 (5 bases). The V end lost 9 bases, the J end lost 17 bases, and 26 bases lay between the germline ends. Germline CDR1 is MNHEY and CDR2 is SVGAGI. The CDR3 runs to 14 residues. The CDR3 coding sequence is TGTGCCAGTAGAACCGGGACGGAGGGAAGTCGGATCCACTTT. It translates to CASRTGTEGSRIHF.

Comments on this clone: At one end the junction does not follow the germline gene, possibly because of a read error. The genes are TRBV3-1 (or the pseudogene TRBV3-2) and TRBJ2-5; the D is unclear. The V gene's germline CDR1 is LGHDT and CDR2 YNNKEL (reference sequence). The CDR3 totals 12 residues. The chain's CDR3 is CASSQGDSSPDF. CDR3 DNA sequence: TGTGCCAGCAGCCAAGGCGACTCCTCCCCGGACTTC.

This chain's CDR3 is CASSMTGRAQYF. The CDR3 coding sequence is TGTGCCAGTAGTATGACAGGGAGAGCCCAGTACTTC. The V call is TRBV19, the J call TRBJ2-5, with 7 bases fitting TRBD1. V was clipped by 3 bases and J by 9 bases; unmatched bases: 4. The germline V gene has CDR1 LNHDA and CDR2 SQIVND (reference sequence). The CDR3 runs 12 residues.